This paragraph covers one TCR beta chain sequence. As yet, its antigen is unknown. Other nucleotide sequences in the sample specify the same CDR3. PCR involved 60 Vbeta and 13 Jbeta primers. This table comes from immunoSEQ multiplex PCR, and its TCRdb copy is limited to in-frame clones, with some not included. The profile shows 110,000 to 150,000 clones, 75% to 90% of them singletons. The data stem from a study of cytomegalovirus exposure and HLA in healthy donors. About the research overall: Early release data held about 92 million unique TCRs from HLA-typed donors. General study points: When a later analysis was performed, an Asian-associated ancestry cluster reportedly had fewer N-insertions than the roughly 640-donor mean. Most TCR sequences were seen very rarely across donors, but some public TCRs occurred in many. Available immune exposure information covered CMV serostatus only.

CDR3 length: 13 residues. CDR1 and CDR2 (germline): MNHEY, SMNVEV (reference sequence). The V segment lost 5 bases and the J segment 4 bases; nucleotides outside the gene matches: 4. This TCR came from a female donor in good health and CMV-seronegative. The V and J genes are TRBV27 and TRBJ1-1, with 7 bases fitting TRBD1. Sequences were obtained from PBMCs. CDR3 residues: CASSPAGGTEAFF. The DNA for the CDR3 is TGTGCCAGCAGTCCTGCAGGGGGCACTGAAGCTTTCTTT.